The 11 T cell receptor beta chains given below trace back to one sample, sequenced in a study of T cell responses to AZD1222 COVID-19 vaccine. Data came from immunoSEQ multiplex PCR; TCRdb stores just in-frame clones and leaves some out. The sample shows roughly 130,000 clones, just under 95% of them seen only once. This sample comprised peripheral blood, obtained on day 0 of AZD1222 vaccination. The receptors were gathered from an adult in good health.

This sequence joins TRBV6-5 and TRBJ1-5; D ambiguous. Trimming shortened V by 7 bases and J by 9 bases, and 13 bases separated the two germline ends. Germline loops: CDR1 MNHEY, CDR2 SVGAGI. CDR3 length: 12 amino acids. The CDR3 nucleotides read TGTGCCAGCAACCTCTTCGGATGGCCCCAGCATTTT. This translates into CASNLFGWPQHF.

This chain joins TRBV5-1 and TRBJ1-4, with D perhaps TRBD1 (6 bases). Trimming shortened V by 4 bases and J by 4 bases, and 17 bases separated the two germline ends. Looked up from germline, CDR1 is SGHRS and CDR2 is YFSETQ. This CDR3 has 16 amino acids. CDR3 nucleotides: TGCGCCAGCAGCCTCGGGGGCGGTAGGAATAATGAAAAACTGTTTTTT. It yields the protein CASSLGGGRNNEKLFF.

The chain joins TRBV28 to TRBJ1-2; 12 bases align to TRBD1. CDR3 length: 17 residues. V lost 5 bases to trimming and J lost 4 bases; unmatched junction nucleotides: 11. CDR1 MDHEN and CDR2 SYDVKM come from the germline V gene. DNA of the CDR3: TGTGCCAGCAGTCCGCCGGGACAGGGGGCTGGGGTCTATGGCTACACCTTC. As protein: CASSPPGQGAGVYGYTF.

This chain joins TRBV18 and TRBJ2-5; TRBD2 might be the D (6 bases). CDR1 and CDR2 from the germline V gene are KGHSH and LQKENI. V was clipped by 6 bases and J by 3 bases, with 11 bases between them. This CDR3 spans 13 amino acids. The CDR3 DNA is TGTGCCAGCTCCCGCCGCGGGGAAGAGACCCAGTACTTC. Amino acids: CASSRRGEETQYF.

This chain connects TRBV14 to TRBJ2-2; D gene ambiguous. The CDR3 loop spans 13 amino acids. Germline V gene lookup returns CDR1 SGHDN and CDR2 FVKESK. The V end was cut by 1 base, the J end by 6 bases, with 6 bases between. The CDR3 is CASSQGVAGELFF. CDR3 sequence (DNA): TGTGCCAGCAGCCAAGGGGTGGCCGGGGAGCTGTTTTTT.

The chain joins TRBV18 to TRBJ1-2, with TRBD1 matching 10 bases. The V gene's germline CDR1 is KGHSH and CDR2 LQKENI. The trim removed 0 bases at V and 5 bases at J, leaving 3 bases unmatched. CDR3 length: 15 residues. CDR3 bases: TGTGCCAGCTCACCACCGGGGACAGGGGATTATGGCTACACCTTC. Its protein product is CASSPPGTGDYGYTF.

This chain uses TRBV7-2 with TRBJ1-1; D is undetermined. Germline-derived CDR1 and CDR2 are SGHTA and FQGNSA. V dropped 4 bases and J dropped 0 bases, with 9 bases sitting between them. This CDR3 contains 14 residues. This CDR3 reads CASSWGGMNTEAFF. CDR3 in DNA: TGTGCCAGCAGCTGGGGAGGTATGAACACTGAAGCTTTCTTT.

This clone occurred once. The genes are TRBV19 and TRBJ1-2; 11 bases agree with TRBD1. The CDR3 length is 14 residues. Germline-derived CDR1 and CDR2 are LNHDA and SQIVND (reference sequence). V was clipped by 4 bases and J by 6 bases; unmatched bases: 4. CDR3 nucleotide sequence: TGTGCCAGTAGTACGGACAGGGGGCGAGATGGCTACACCTTC. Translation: CASSTDRGRDGYTF.

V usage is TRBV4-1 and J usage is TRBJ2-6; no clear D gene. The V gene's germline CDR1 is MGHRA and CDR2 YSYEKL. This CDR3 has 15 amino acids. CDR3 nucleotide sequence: TGCCCCCCCAACGACTGGGTCTCTGGGGCCAACGTCCTGACTTTC. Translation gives CPPNDWVSGANVLTF.

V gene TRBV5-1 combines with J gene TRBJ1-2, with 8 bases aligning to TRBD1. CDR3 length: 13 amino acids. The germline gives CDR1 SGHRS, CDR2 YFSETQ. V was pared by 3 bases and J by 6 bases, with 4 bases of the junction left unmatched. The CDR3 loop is CASSYPTGDGYTF. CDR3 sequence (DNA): TGCGCCAGCAGCTACCCGACAGGGGATGGCTACACCTTC.

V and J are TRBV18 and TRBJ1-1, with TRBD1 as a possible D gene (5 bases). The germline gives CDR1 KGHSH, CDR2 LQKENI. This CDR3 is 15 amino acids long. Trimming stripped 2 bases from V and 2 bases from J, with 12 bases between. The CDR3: CASSPMGQRNTEAFF. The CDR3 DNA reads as TGTGCCAGCTCACCAATGGGGCAACGTAACACTGAAGCTTTCTTT.